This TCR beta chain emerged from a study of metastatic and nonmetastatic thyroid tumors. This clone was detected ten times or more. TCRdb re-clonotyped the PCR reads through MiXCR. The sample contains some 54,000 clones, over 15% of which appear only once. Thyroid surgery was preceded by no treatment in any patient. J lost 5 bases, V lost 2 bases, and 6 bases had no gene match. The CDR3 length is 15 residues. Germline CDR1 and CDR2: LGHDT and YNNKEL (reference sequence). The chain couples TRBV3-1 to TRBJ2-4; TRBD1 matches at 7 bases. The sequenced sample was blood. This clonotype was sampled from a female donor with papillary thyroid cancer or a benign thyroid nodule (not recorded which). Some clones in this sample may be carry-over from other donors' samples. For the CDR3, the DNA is TGTGCCAGCAGCCAAAGGGGGCGTAGAGAAAACATTCAGTACTTC. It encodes CASSQRGRRENIQYF.